A selection of T cell receptor beta chains follows, all from one sample in a study of T-cell memory formation after mild COVID-19. One entry per CDR3 protein, called by TCRdb with MiXCR from the 5' RACE reads. Among 180,000 or so distinct CDR3 sequences listed, around 10% were seen once. Sequences were obtained from PBMCs or a T cell subset sorted from them (not recorded which). The receptors derive from a man aged 18 to 29 who had mild COVID-19 (a few samples of this study predate the infection). Cell type and time point are not known. Both conserved end residues are part of each CDR3. The D gene is left open where the match is weak. Only some rows state a clone size, as once, few, many or a class for expanded clones.

j_gene: TRBJ2-1; d_gene: NA; abundance: NA; v_gene: TRBV20-1; CDR3aa: CSGRRGLGYNEQFF; CDR3nt: TGCAGTGGCAGGCGGGGTTTAGGGTACAATGAGCAGTTCTTC
j_gene: TRBJ1-2; d_gene: TRBD1; abundance: NA; v_gene: TRBV7-2; CDR3aa: CASSFPTGGNYGYTF; CDR3nt: TGTGCCAGCAGCTTTCCGACAGGGGGGAACTATGGCTACACCTTC
j_gene: TRBJ1-3; d_gene: TRBD1; abundance: NA; v_gene: TRBV15; CDR3aa: CATSRARQGSGNTIYF; CDR3nt: TGTGCCACCAGCAGGGCTCGACAGGGGTCCGGAAACACCATATATTTT
j_gene: TRBJ2-4; d_gene: NA; abundance: NA; v_gene: TRBV18; CDR3aa: CASSPLRTASVAKNIQYF; CDR3nt: TGTGCCAGCTCACCCCTTCGGACGGCCTCCGTAGCCAAAAACATTCAGTACTTC
j_gene: TRBJ1-4; d_gene: NA; abundance: NA; v_gene: TRBV4-1; CDR3aa: CASRLEGKLFF; CDR3nt: TGCGCCAGCAGATTGGAGGGAAAACTGTTTTTT
j_gene: TRBJ2-7; d_gene: TRBD2; abundance: NA; v_gene: TRBV2; CDR3aa: CASSEQSSGRIKQYF; CDR3nt: TGTGCCAGCAGTGAACAATCTAGCGGGCGGATTAAGCAGTACTTC
j_gene: TRBJ2-2; d_gene: NA; abundance: few; v_gene: TRBV18; CDR3aa: CASSSRQTANTGELFF; CDR3nt: TGTGCCAGCTCATCACGACAGACAGCGAACACCGGGGAGCTGTTTTTT
j_gene: TRBJ2-5; d_gene: TRBD1; abundance: few; v_gene: TRBV25-1; CDR3aa: CASSEWDRAIEETQYF; CDR3nt: TGTGCCAGCAGTGAATGGGACAGGGCAATTGAAGAGACCCAGTACTTC
j_gene: TRBJ2-2; d_gene: TRBD2; abundance: NA; v_gene: TRBV15; CDR3aa: CATSRDPSGGIGELFF; CDR3nt: TGTGCCACCAGCAGAGATCCTAGCGGGGGTATCGGGGAGCTGTTTTTT
j_gene: TRBJ1-6; d_gene: NA; abundance: few; v_gene: TRBV2; CDR3aa: CASRDRGNSPLHF; CDR3nt: TGTGCCAGCAGGGATCGTGGAAATTCACCCCTCCACTTT
j_gene: TRBJ1-1; d_gene: TRBD1; abundance: NA; v_gene: TRBV7-8; CDR3aa: CASSVQGGSTEAFF; CDR3nt: TGTGCCAGCAGCGTACAGGGGGGCTCCACTGAAGCTTTCTTT
j_gene: TRBJ2-1; d_gene: TRBD1; abundance: NA; v_gene: TRBV19; CDR3aa: CASSIGDRGPNEQFF; CDR3nt: TGTGCCAGTAGTATAGGGGACAGGGGACCCAATGAGCAGTTCTTC
j_gene: TRBJ2-4; d_gene: NA; abundance: NA; v_gene: TRBV6-1; CDR3aa: CASSGAGDIQYF; CDR3nt: TGTGCCAGCAGTGGGGCCGGGGACATTCAGTACTTC
j_gene: TRBJ2-5; d_gene: NA; abundance: few; v_gene: TRBV12-3/TRBV12-4; CDR3aa: CASTLRGTKGTQYF; CDR3nt: TGTGCCAGCACCCTCCGCGGGACCAAAGGGACCCAGTACTTC
j_gene: TRBJ1-1; d_gene: NA; abundance: NA; v_gene: TRBV10-3; CDR3aa: CASRLAAEMNTEAFF; CDR3nt: TGTGCCAGCCGCCTTGCGGCAGAAATGAACACTGAAGCTTTCTTT
j_gene: TRBJ2-1; d_gene: NA; abundance: many; v_gene: TRBV5-1; CDR3aa: CASSSGTTLNEQFF; CDR3nt: TGCGCCAGCAGCTCAGGGACAACATTAAATGAGCAGTTCTTC
j_gene: TRBJ2-7; d_gene: NA; abundance: NA; v_gene: TRBV19; CDR3aa: CASSPLASSYEQYF; CDR3nt: TGTGCCAGTAGCCCCCTAGCGAGCTCCTACGAGCAGTACTTC
j_gene: TRBJ2-7; d_gene: NA; abundance: NA; v_gene: TRBV20-1; CDR3aa: CSAEPFGGDEQYF; CDR3nt: TGCAGTGCTGAGCCTTTTGGGGGTGACGAGCAGTACTTC
j_gene: TRBJ2-1; d_gene: TRBD1; abundance: few; v_gene: TRBV24-1; CDR3aa: CATSDPTGNEQFF; CDR3nt: TGTGCCACCAGTGATCCGACAGGGAATGAGCAGTTCTTC
j_gene: TRBJ2-5; d_gene: TRBD2; abundance: many; v_gene: TRBV20-1; CDR3aa: CSAAIAGGLETQYF; CDR3nt: TGCAGTGCCGCCATAGCGGGGGGTTTAGAGACCCAGTACTTC
j_gene: TRBJ2-3; d_gene: TRBD2; abundance: many; v_gene: TRBV12-3/TRBV12-4; CDR3aa: CASSLALAGGTDTQYF; CDR3nt: TGTGCCAGCAGTTTAGCGCTAGCGGGGGGCACAGATACGCAGTATTTT
j_gene: TRBJ2-1; d_gene: NA; abundance: NA; v_gene: TRBV5-1; CDR3aa: CASSPPSSSNEQFF; CDR3nt: TGCGCCAGCAGCCCCCCCTCGTCCTCGAATGAGCAGTTCTTC